This TCR beta chain is from a study of T cells in Graves' hyperthyroidism and ophthalmopathy. General observations from the study: Most clonotypes that expanded in the thyroid above 0.001 also showed up in blood.

The V end lost 2 bases, the J end lost 5 bases, and 10 bases lay between the germline ends. CDR3 size: 14 residues. Germline V lookup: CDR1 LGHDT, CDR2 YNNKEL (reference sequence). There were TCR beta CDR3 regions amplified from RNA transcripts. HTBI primers were the set used in a first-round RT-PCR of the TCR CDR3. TCRdb itself ran the multiplex PCR reads through MiXCR, one entry per CDR3 protein. The table includes around 690,000 distinct CDR3 sequences, about 20% detected once. This clonotype was seen repeatedly, ten times or more. The antigen is unknown. The sequence was collected from a man aged 25-45 years with Graves' ophthalmopathy. The V call is TRBV3-1, the J call TRBJ1-5; no clear D. Sequences were obtained from blood. Here the CDR3 reads CASSQSGLDQPQHF. CDR3 nucleotides: TGTGCCAGCAGCCAATCCGGGCTCGATCAGCCCCAGCATTTT.